This T cell receptor (beta chain) was found in a study of T cell repertoires in cytomegalovirus infection. Between the trimmed V and J ends, which lost 6 bases and 10 bases, there was a span of 15 bases. This CDR3 region has 13 residues. From germline, CDR1 is MNHEY and CDR2 SVGEGT. MiXCR, run by TCRdb on the reads, gives a single entry per CDR3 protein. Of 800,000 to 950,000 distinct CDR3 sequences detected, approximately 32% appear once; the ten largest clones hold 9.5% to 15%. With respect to this clonotype: Its antigen is currently unknown.

The chain couples TRBV6-2 or TRBV6-3 to TRBJ2-2; D is undetermined. Sequences were derived from cultured CD8+ T cells from PBMCs, sampled from culture after CMV antigen stimulation. The TCR originated in a human donor in good health (CMV status not recorded). Some clones in this sample may be carry-over from other donors' samples. The CDR3 protein is CASSPRHLEELFF. CDR3 nucleotide sequence: TGTGCCAGCAGCCCAAGACACCTCGAGGAGCTGTTTTTT.